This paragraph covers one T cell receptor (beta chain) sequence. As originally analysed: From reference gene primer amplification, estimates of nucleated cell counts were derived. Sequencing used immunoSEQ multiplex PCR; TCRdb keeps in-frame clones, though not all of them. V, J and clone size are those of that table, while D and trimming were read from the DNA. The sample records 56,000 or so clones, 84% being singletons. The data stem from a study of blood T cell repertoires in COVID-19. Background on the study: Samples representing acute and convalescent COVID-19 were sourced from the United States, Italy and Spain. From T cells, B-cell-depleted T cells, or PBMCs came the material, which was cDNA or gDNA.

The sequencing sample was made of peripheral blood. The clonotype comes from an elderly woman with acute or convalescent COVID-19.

CDR3 amino acids: CASSSRGDGYTF. DNA for the CDR3: TGTGCCAGCAGCTCCAGGGGTGATGGCTACACCTTC. The rearrangement joins TRBV7-8 to TRBJ1-2; maybe TRBD1 (6 bases). The CDR3 loop spans 12 amino acids. The germline V gene encodes CDR1 SGHVS and CDR2 FQNEAQ. The V gene lost 4 bases and the J gene lost 6 bases, with 9 bases spanning the gap. Full variable domain (remainder filled in from reference TRBV7-8 and TRBJ1-2): GAGVSQSPRYKVAKRGQDVALRCDPISGHVSLFWYQQALGQGPEFLTYFQNEAQLDKSGLPSDRFFAERPEGSVSTLKIQRTQQEDSAVYLCASSSRGDGYTFGSGTRLTVV.